This T cell receptor beta chain was recorded in a study of post-analysis software for immune sequencing data. Study-level background: Both relapsing-remitting and secondary progressive multiple sclerosis featured among the disease courses, as did progressive-relapsing multiple sclerosis.

In its sample, this clonotype was seen a few times. Its antigen remains unknown. Unmatched junction bases numbered 3, after V lost 0 bases and J lost 0 bases. CDR1 MNHNY and CDR2 SVGAGI come from the germline V gene (reference sequence). CDR3 length: 16 amino acids. Findings and limits, study-wide: TRBV5-6, TRBV5-1 and TRBV20-1 were among roughly five TRBV segments more frequent in patients than controls.

Built from TCR beta cDNA, the libraries had unique molecular identifiers in them. MiXCR, applied by TCRdb to the PCR reads, yields one record per CDR3 protein. Of about 460,000 distinct CDR3 sequences detected, around 40% appear once; the ten largest clones hold around 10%. This chain connects TRBV6-6 to TRBJ2-3, with 7 bases identical to TRBD2. This clonotype originated in a girl aged 5-17 years with multiple sclerosis. Sample: blood. The CDR3 region is CASSYSLADSTDTQYF. The CDR3 DNA reads as TGTGCCAGCAGTTACTCGCTAGCGGATAGCACAGATACGCAGTATTTT.